A selection of T cell receptor beta chains follows, all from one sample in a study of response to subunit inactivated influenza vaccine. TCRdb independently ran MiXCR on the RT-PCR reads; one entry per CDR3 protein. This sample yields more than 150,000 distinct CDR3 sequences, of which about 9.3% are seen a single time; 11% belongs to the top ten. This material consisted of non-naive T cells sorted from PBMCs, taken on the day of vaccination. The source is a man between 50 and 59 years old who received an inactivated influenza vaccine. The CDR3 runs from the conserved cysteine through the conserved F or W. Fields, in order: D gene, clone size, V gene, J gene, CDR3 DNA, CDR3 protein. The D gene is left open where the match is weak. Clone sizes are given selectively: once, few, many, or a class where the clone is expanded.

D gene: -; clone size: many; V gene: TRBV7-8; J gene: TRBJ2-3; CDR3 DNA: TGTGCCAGCAGCTTAAGCACCTTCGACACAGATACGCAGTATTTT; CDR3 protein: CASSLSTFDTDTQYF
D gene: TRBD2; clone size: -; V gene: TRBV29-1; J gene: TRBJ2-7; CDR3 DNA: TGCAGCGTTGAGGAGGGGACTAGCGAGAATTACTACGAGCAGTACTTC; CDR3 protein: CSVEEGTSENYYEQYF
D gene: -; clone size: -; V gene: TRBV12-3/TRBV12-4; J gene: TRBJ2-5; CDR3 DNA: TGTGCCAGCAGTTTAGGCCCCATAGAGACCCAGTACTTC; CDR3 protein: CASSLGPIETQYF
D gene: TRBD1; clone size: few; V gene: TRBV5-5; J gene: TRBJ1-2; CDR3 DNA: TGCGCCAGCAGCTTAGGGACAGGGGTTTGGTATGGCTACACCTTC; CDR3 protein: CASSLGTGVWYGYTF
D gene: TRBD2; clone size: few; V gene: TRBV27; J gene: TRBJ2-1; CDR3 DNA: TGTGCCAGCAGGATCCTAGCGGGGGGCACCTACAATGAGCAGTTCTTC; CDR3 protein: CASRILAGGTYNEQFF
D gene: TRBD2; clone size: -; V gene: TRBV12-3/TRBV12-4; J gene: TRBJ2-2; CDR3 DNA: TGTGCCTTCAGTTTTGGGCTAGCGGGATCGTCAGACACCGGGGAGCTGTTTTTT; CDR3 protein: CAFSFGLAGSSDTGELFF
D gene: TRBD1; clone size: few; V gene: TRBV29-1; J gene: TRBJ2-3; CDR3 DNA: TGCAGCGTTGAAGGGACAGGGTCCCGGGATACGCAGTATTTT; CDR3 protein: CSVEGTGSRDTQYF
D gene: -; clone size: many; V gene: TRBV15; J gene: TRBJ2-1; CDR3 DNA: TGTGCCACCAGCAGAGTTAATAGGGGTCTAAGAAATGAGCAGTTCTTC; CDR3 protein: CATSRVNRGLRNEQFF
D gene: TRBD1; clone size: -; V gene: TRBV2; J gene: TRBJ2-7; CDR3 DNA: TGTGCCAGCACCCTACTACCAGGGGGCGAGCAGTACTTC; CDR3 protein: CASTLLPGGEQYF
D gene: TRBD1; clone size: many; V gene: TRBV12-3/TRBV12-4; J gene: TRBJ2-5; CDR3 DNA: TGTGCCAGCAGTTTGGGACAGAAAGAGACCCAGTACTTC; CDR3 protein: CASSLGQKETQYF
D gene: TRBD2; clone size: -; V gene: TRBV6-1; J gene: TRBJ2-7; CDR3 DNA: TGTGCCAGCTCGGGGGGGGAATGGACCTACGAGCAGTACTTC; CDR3 protein: CASSGGEWTYEQYF
D gene: -; clone size: few; V gene: TRBV20-1; J gene: TRBJ2-1; CDR3 DNA: TGCAGTACCCGATCGGACACGGGAAGTTACAATGAGCAGTTCTTC; CDR3 protein: CSTRSDTGSYNEQFF
D gene: -; clone size: many; V gene: TRBV12-3/TRBV12-4; J gene: TRBJ1-1; CDR3 DNA: TGTGCCAGCAGTTTCGGAAGTAACACTGAAGCTTTCTTT; CDR3 protein: CASSFGSNTEAFF
D gene: -; clone size: -; V gene: TRBV28; J gene: TRBJ2-1; CDR3 DNA: TGTGCCAGCAGTTTATGGGGCGGGGACTACAATGAGCAGTTCTTC; CDR3 protein: CASSLWGGDYNEQFF
D gene: -; clone size: -; V gene: TRBV20-1; J gene: TRBJ2-7; CDR3 DNA: TGCAGTGCTAGCCCCACCGGGAGATCCTACGAGCAGTACTTC; CDR3 protein: CSASPTGRSYEQYF
D gene: -; clone size: -; V gene: TRBV6-2/TRBV6-3; J gene: TRBJ2-6; CDR3 DNA: TGTGCCAGCAGTTACGGGGGGTCCGGGGCCAACGTCCTGACTTTC; CDR3 protein: CASSYGGSGANVLTF
D gene: -; clone size: -; V gene: TRBV6-1; J gene: TRBJ2-1; CDR3 DNA: TGTGCCAGCAGTGAAACCGGGAACAATGAGCAGTTCTTC; CDR3 protein: CASSETGNNEQFF
D gene: TRBD2; clone size: -; V gene: TRBV5-1; J gene: TRBJ2-1; CDR3 DNA: TGCGCCAGCAGCTTGGCCGGGACTAGTTTCAATGAGCAGTTCTTC; CDR3 protein: CASSLAGTSFNEQFF
D gene: -; clone size: -; V gene: TRBV6-2/TRBV6-3; J gene: TRBJ2-4; CDR3 DNA: TGTGCCAGCAGTTACTCGAATGGCGGGCCTAATCGGGGAAACATTCAGTACTTC; CDR3 protein: CASSYSNGGPNRGNIQYF
D gene: -; clone size: -; V gene: TRBV7-8; J gene: TRBJ2-3; CDR3 DNA: TGTGCCAGCAGCTTTCCCGAGGAAGGGACCTACACAGATACGCAGTATTTT; CDR3 protein: CASSFPEEGTYTDTQYF
D gene: TRBD2; clone size: few; V gene: TRBV6-5; J gene: TRBJ2-2; CDR3 DNA: TGTGCCAGCAGTTACACTCCTAGCGGGAGGGTTTCTGGGGAGCTGTTTTTT; CDR3 protein: CASSYTPSGRVSGELFF
D gene: TRBD1; clone size: many; V gene: TRBV12-3/TRBV12-4; J gene: TRBJ1-6; CDR3 DNA: TGTGCCAGCAGTTTCGGGACAGGGAATTCACCCCTCCACTTT; CDR3 protein: CASSFGTGNSPLHF
D gene: TRBD1; clone size: many; V gene: TRBV12-3/TRBV12-4; J gene: TRBJ2-1; CDR3 DNA: TGTGCCAGCAGCACGACAGGGGGTGAGCAGTTCTTC; CDR3 protein: CASSTTGGEQFF
D gene: -; clone size: -; V gene: TRBV30; J gene: TRBJ2-2; CDR3 DNA: TGTGCCTGGAGTGTAGCGCGCAACACCGGGGAGCTGTTTTTT; CDR3 protein: CAWSVARNTGELFF
D gene: -; clone size: many; V gene: TRBV9; J gene: TRBJ2-1; CDR3 DNA: TGTGCCAGCAGCCCTGGAGGGCCTTCCTACAATGAGCAGTTCTTC; CDR3 protein: CASSPGGPSYNEQFF
D gene: -; clone size: many; V gene: TRBV12-3/TRBV12-4; J gene: TRBJ2-3; CDR3 DNA: TGTGCCAGCAGGGGAAAATCGGGGCTTTCGGATACGCAGTATTTT; CDR3 protein: CASRGKSGLSDTQYF
D gene: TRBD2; clone size: few; V gene: TRBV5-1; J gene: TRBJ2-1; CDR3 DNA: TGCGCCAGCAGCTTGGCCGGGACTAGGAGCTCCTACAATGAGCAGTTCTTC; CDR3 protein: CASSLAGTRSSYNEQFF
D gene: TRBD1; clone size: many; V gene: TRBV4-3; J gene: TRBJ2-3; CDR3 DNA: TGCGCCAGCAGCCAAGGGCACGGGACAGGGGGAGATACGCAGTATTTT; CDR3 protein: CASSQGHGTGGDTQYF
D gene: TRBD1; clone size: few; V gene: TRBV30; J gene: TRBJ2-3; CDR3 DNA: TGTGCCTGGAGCCGTGGGGTAGGGGGCTCACCAGATACGCAGTATTTT; CDR3 protein: CAWSRGVGGSPDTQYF
D gene: -; clone size: few; V gene: TRBV6-4; J gene: TRBJ2-3; CDR3 DNA: TGTGCCAGCAGCCCTCAAGGGGGGCCAGATACGCAGTATTTT; CDR3 protein: CASSPQGGPDTQYF